The 19 T cell receptor beta chains presented below share a single source sample, sequenced in a study of T cells expressing NK-cell markers. Reanalyzing the 5' RACE reads, TCRdb keeps one entry per CDR3 protein, without DNA. The sample totals about 5,000 distinct CDR3 sequences; its top ten clones hold 14%. The material sequenced was blood T cells: a sorted CD56 or NKG2C T cell subset, CD4+ or CD8+ T cells, or bulk PBMC T cells (not recorded which). The receptors originated from a man aged 18 to 30 in good health.

This clonotype is medium-sized by frequency. The gene calls are TRBV29-1 and TRBJ2-5; the TCRdb D gene call, TRBD1, has no DNA to confirm it. CDR1 is SQVTM and CDR2 is ANQGSEA in the germline V gene. The CDR3 consists of 13 residues. The CDR3 spells CSVDAGSQETQYF.

This clonotype is called medium-sized (0.01 to 0.1%) based on its frequency. V is TRBV27 and J is TRBJ2-6. From germline, CDR1 is MNHEY and CDR2 SMNVEV (reference sequence). The CDR3 totals 15 residues. The CDR3 here is CASSLGTSGANVLTF.

The chain carries TRBV23-1 and TRBJ2-3; TCRdb's D call of TRBD2 is untestable without DNA. TRBV23-1 belongs to the ORF category, with a function that is uncertain. The CDR3 is made up of 15 amino acids. CDR3 in amino acids: CASSQSRGSEDTQYF.

The chain employs TRBV29-1 and TRBJ2-1; TCRdb selects TRBD2, and the lack of DNA leaves this call unchecked. The CDR3 loop spans 14 amino acids. The germline V gene has CDR1 SQVTM and CDR2 ANQGSEA. The CDR3 spells CSVEVAGGTYEQFF.

The genes are TRBV5-1 and TRBJ2-5; the TCRdb call, TRBD1, lacks DNA for checking. CDR3 length: 14 amino acids. Germline loops: CDR1 SGHRS, CDR2 YFSETQ. CDR3 sequence reads: CASSLSRGGETQYF.

V is TRBV7-9 and J is TRBJ2-5; the D gene TCRdb calls, TRBD2, cannot be checked with no DNA. The CDR3 extends over 16 amino acids. Germline lookup yields CDR1 SEHNR and CDR2 FQNEAQ (reference sequence). The CDR3 loop reads CASSLLASRPQETQYF.

This clonotype is labeled medium-sized based on frequency. The chain links TRBV28 to TRBJ2-1; absent DNA, TCRdb's TRBD2 call cannot be checked. CDR1 and CDR2 from the germline V gene are MDHEN and SYDVKM. The CDR3 loop spans 18 amino acids. CDR3 residues: CASSRGLADGSSYNEQFF.

Its frequency marks this clonotype as medium-sized. This chain uses TRBV20-1 with TRBJ2-5; TCRdb calls TRBD2, which cannot be checked without DNA. The CDR3 totals 12 residues. The germline CDR1 and CDR2 sequences are DFQATT and SNEGSKA (reference sequence). The CDR3 reads CSARTEGWTQYF.

This clonotype is medium-sized by frequency. V gene TRBV7-9 combines with J gene TRBJ2-2; TCRdb lists TRBD1, though no DNA is available to test this call. From germline, CDR1 is SEHNR and CDR2 FQNEAQ (reference sequence). The length of the CDR3 is 18 residues. CDR3 amino acids: CASSYEDRQVDGPGELFF.

Frequency places this clonotype as medium-sized. The V call is TRBV5-1, the J call TRBJ2-3. The CDR3 loop spans 14 amino acids. Germline V gene data show CDR1 as SGHRS and CDR2 as YFSETQ. CDR3 protein: CASSFETRADTQYF. Variable domain in full (rest from reference TRBV5-1 and TRBJ2-3): KAGVTQTPRYLIKTRGQQVTLSCSPISGHRSVSWYQQTPGQGLQFLFEYFSETQRNKGNFPGRFSGRQFSNSRSEMNVSTLELGDSALYLCASSFETRADTQYFGPGTRLTVL.

The rearrangement uses TRBV28 and TRBJ2-7; TCRdb lists TRBD2, though no DNA is available to test this call. This CDR3 has 15 residues. The V gene's germline CDR1 is MDHEN and CDR2 SYDVKM. The CDR3 is CASRKDLGERYEQYF.

Considering frequency, this clonotype is medium-sized. This chain connects TRBV20-1 to TRBJ2-2. Germline CDR1 is DFQATT and CDR2 is SNEGSKA (reference sequence). The CDR3 runs to 17 residues. The CDR3 is CSARVPSSGSNTGELFF.

Frequency places this clonotype as medium-sized. The chain joins TRBV7-3 to TRBJ2-3; absent DNA, TCRdb's TRBD2 call cannot be checked. CDR1 SGHTA and CDR2 FQGTGA come from the germline V gene. The CDR3 is 17 residues long. CDR3 in amino acids: CASSLSRDYFWPDTQYF.

V gene TRBV12-5 combines with J gene TRBJ1-1. The germline gives CDR1 LGHNT, CDR2 FRNRAP. CDR3 length equals 15 residues. CDR3 residues: CASGLYSGLNTEAFF.

This chain connects TRBV11-2 to TRBJ2-5; TCRdb gives TRBD1 as the D gene, but with no DNA this cannot be confirmed. From germline, CDR1 is SGHAT and CDR2 FQNNGV. The CDR3 is 13 amino acids. Here the CDR3 reads CASSQGVAETQYF.

By frequency, this clonotype registers medium-sized. The rearrangement uses TRBV7-6 and TRBJ2-2. Germline V gene data show CDR1 as SGHVS and CDR2 as FNYEAQ. This CDR3 spans 13 amino acids. The CDR3 loop reads CASNFGNTGELFF. Full variable domain (outside the CDR3, taken from reference TRBV7-6 and TRBJ2-2): GAGVSQSPRYKVTKRGQDVALRCDPISGHVSLYWYRQALGQGPEFLTYFNYEAQQDKSGLPNDRFSAERPEGSISTLTIQRTEQRDSAMYRCASNFGNTGELFFGEGSRLTVL.

By frequency, this clonotype registers medium-sized. J is TRBJ1-2 and V is TRBV6-5; checking the TCRdb D call of TRBD1 is not possible without DNA. CDR3 length equals 13 residues. Germline V lookup: CDR1 MNHEY, CDR2 SVGAGI. The CDR3 loop reads CASSSQTGVGYTF.

This clonotype is called medium-sized (0.01 to 0.1%) based on its frequency. The V and J genes are TRBV20-1 and TRBJ2-4; TCRdb names TRBD1, which stays unverified in the absence of DNA. This CDR3 spans 13 amino acids. Germline CDR1 DFQATT, CDR2 SNEGSKA (reference sequence). This chain's CDR3 is CSATAGTGGIQYF.

This chain uses TRBV6-5 with TRBJ2-2; TCRdb returns TRBD1, unconfirmable since there is no DNA. Germline CDR1 is MNHEY and CDR2 is SVGAGI. There are 16 residues in the CDR3. This CDR3 is CASSYSSNGIGGELFF.